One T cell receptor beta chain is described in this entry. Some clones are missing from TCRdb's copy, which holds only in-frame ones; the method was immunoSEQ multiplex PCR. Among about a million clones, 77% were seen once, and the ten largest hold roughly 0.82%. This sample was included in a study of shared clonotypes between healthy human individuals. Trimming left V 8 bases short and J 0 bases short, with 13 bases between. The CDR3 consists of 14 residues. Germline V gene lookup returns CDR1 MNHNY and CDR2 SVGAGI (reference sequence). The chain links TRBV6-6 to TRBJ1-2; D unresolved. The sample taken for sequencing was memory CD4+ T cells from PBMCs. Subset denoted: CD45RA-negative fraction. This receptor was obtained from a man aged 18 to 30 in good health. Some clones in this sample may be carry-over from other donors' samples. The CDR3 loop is CASRQIGTNYGYTF. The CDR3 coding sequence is TGTGCCAGCCGCCAAATAGGGACTAACTATGGCTACACCTTC.